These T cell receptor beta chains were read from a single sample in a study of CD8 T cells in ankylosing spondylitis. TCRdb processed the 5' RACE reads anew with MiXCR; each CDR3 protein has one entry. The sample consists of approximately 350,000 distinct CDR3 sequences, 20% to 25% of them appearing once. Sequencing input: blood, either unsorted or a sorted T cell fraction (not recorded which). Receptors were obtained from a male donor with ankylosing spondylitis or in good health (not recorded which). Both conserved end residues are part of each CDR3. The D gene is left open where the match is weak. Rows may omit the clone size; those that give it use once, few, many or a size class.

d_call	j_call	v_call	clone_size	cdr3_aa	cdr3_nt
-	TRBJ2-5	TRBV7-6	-	CASSLESDQETQYF	TGTGCCAGCAGCTTAGAATCAGACCAAGAGACCCAGTACTTC
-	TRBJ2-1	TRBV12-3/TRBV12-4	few	CASSSGISGEQFF	TGTGCCAGCAGTTCGGGTATTTCTGGTGAGCAGTTCTTC
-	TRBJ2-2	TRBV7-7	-	CASSFLAGFDTGELFF	TGTGCTAGCAGCTTTCTTGCAGGGTTCGACACCGGGGAGCTGTTTTTT
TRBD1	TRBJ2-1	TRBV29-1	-	CSVDLRDRVFVNEQFF	TGCAGCGTTGACCTCCGGGACAGGGTTTTCGTCAATGAGCAGTTCTTC
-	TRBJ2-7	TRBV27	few	CASSLNGYSYEQYF	TGTGCCAGCAGTTTAAATGGGTACTCCTACGAGCAGTACTTC
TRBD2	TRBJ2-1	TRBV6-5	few	CASSYWLAGGPNEQFF	TGTGCCAGCAGTTACTGGCTAGCGGGGGGGCCTAATGAGCAGTTCTTC
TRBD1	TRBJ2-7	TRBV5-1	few	CASSLAQGASYEQYF	TGCGCCAGCAGCTTGGCCCAGGGGGCTTCCTACGAGCAGTACTTC
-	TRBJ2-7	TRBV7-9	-	CTSSLEQGGSYEQYF	TGTACCAGCAGCTTAGAACAGGGCGGCTCCTACGAGCAGTACTTC
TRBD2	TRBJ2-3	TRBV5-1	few	CASSPLASGGSMTDTQYF	TGCGCCAGCAGCCCGCTGGCTAGCGGGGGGTCTATGACAGATACGCAGTATTTT
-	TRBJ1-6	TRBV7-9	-	CASSLRDTLNSPLHF	TGTGCCAGCAGCTTAAGGGACACCCTTAATTCACCCCTCCACTTT
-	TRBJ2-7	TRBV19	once	CASSIGSNIYEQYF	TGTGCCAGTAGTATAGGCAGCAATATCTACGAGCAGTACTTC
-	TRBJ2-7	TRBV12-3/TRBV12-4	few	CASLGRGADEQYF	TGTGCCAGCCTCGGGCGTGGGGCGGACGAGCAGTACTTC
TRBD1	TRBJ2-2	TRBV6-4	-	CASSATGPTGELFF	TGTGCCAGCAGCGCGACAGGGCCCACCGGGGAGCTGTTTTTT
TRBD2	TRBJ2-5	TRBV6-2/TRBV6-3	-	CASSYLPLAGGPETQYF	TGTGCCAGCAGTTACCTCCCACTAGCGGGGGGGCCCGAGACCCAGTACTTC
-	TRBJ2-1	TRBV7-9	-	CASSFFGSRGEQFF	TGTGCCAGCAGCTTTTTTGGATCCCGCGGGGAGCAGTTCTTC
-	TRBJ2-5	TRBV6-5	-	CASSYLSWDQETQYF	TGTGCCAGCAGTTACCTGAGTTGGGACCAAGAGACCCAGTACTTC
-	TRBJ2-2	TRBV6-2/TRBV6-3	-	CASSPTLTGELFF	TGTGCCAGCAGCCCTACTTTGACCGGGGAGCTGTTTTTT
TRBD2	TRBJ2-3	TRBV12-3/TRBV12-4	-	CASSSRTSVIGTDTQYF	TGTGCCAGCAGTTCCCGGACTAGCGTAATTGGCACAGATACGCAGTATTTT
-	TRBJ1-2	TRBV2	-	CASSEGGELNYGYTF	TGTGCCAGCAGCGAGGGTGGCGAGTTGAACTATGGCTACACCTTC
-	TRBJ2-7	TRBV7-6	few	CASSLQPISYEQYF	TGTGCCAGCAGCTTACAGCCCATCTCCTACGAGCAGTACTTC
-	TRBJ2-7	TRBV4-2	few	CASSQEEGVVDEQYF	TGTGCCAGCAGCCAAGAAGAGGGCGTTGTCGACGAGCAGTACTTC
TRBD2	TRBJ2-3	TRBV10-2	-	CASGATSGRADTQYF	TGCGCCAGCGGAGCGACTAGCGGAAGGGCAGATACGCAGTATTTT
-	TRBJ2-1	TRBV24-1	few	CATSELGGYNEQFF	TGTGCCACCAGTGAACTCGGGGGTTACAATGAGCAGTTCTTC
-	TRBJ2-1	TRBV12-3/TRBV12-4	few	CASTLRRDSYNEQFF	TGTGCCAGCACCCTGAGGCGGGACTCCTACAATGAGCAGTTCTTC
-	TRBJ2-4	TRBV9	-	CASSVWGDIQYF	TGTGCCAGCAGCGTATGGGGAGACATTCAGTACTTC
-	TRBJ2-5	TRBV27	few	CASGLTGISQETQYF	TGTGCCAGCGGCCTGACGGGTATATCTCAAGAGACCCAGTACTTC
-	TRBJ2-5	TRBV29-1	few	CSVEDGQGETQYF	TGCAGCGTTGAAGATGGGCAGGGGGAGACCCAGTACTTC
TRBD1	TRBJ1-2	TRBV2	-	CASSEPTAGGTNYGYTF	TGTGCCAGCAGTGAGCCCACGGCAGGGGGCACCAACTATGGCTACACCTTC
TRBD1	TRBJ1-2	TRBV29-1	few	CSVPDREANYGYTF	TGCAGCGTCCCCGACAGGGAAGCTAACTATGGCTACACCTTC
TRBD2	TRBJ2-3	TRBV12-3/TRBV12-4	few	CASGTSAGFTDTQYF	TGTGCCAGCGGGACTAGCGCAGGTTTCACAGATACGCAGTATTTT
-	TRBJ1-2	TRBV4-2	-	CATSNSLLYGYTF	TGTGCCACCAGCAATAGCCTACTGTATGGCTACACCTTC
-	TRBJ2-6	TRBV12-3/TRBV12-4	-	CASSAGAGANVLTF	TGTGCCAGCAGTGCAGGGGCTGGGGCCAACGTCCTGACTTTC
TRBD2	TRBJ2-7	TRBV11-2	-	CASSSPTSGGPRSYEQYF	TGTGCCAGCAGCTCTCCGACTAGCGGGGGGCCTCGCTCCTACGAGCAGTACTTC
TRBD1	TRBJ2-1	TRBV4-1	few	CASSQVDRGLLNEQFF	TGCGCCAGCAGCCAAGTTGACAGGGGGTTGTTGAATGAGCAGTTCTTC
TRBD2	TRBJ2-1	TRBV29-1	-	CSGRGGYNEQFF	TGCAGCGGGCGGGGGGGATACAATGAGCAGTTCTTC
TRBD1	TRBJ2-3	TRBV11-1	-	CASSSRDPGGLYPTDTQYF	TGTGCCAGCAGCTCCCGGGACCCAGGGGGTTTATACCCCACAGATACGCAGTATTTT
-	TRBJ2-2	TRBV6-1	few	CASSPHLGQVNTGELFF	TGTGCCAGCAGTCCCCACTTGGGGCAGGTTAACACCGGGGAGCTGTTTTTT
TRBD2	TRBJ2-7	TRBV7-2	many	CASNSLAWYEQYF	TGTGCCAGCAACTCACTAGCGTGGTACGAGCAGTACTTC
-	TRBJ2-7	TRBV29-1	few	CSVVVGPYEQYF	TGCAGCGTTGTTGTGGGACCCTACGAGCAGTACTTC
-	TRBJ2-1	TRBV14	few	CASSQLLSSSYNEQFF	TGTGCCAGCAGCCAATTGCTCAGCAGCTCCTACAATGAGCAGTTCTTC
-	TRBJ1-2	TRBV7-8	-	CASSPGPGIQPSF	TGTGCCAGCAGCCCGGGACCGGGAATACAACCCTCCTTC
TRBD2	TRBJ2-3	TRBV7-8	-	CASSLEGGEYGNTQYF	TGTGCCAGCAGCCTCGAGGGAGGGGAATACGGGAATACGCAGTATTTT
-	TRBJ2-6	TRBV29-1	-	CSVEGPSGANVLTF	TGCAGCGTTGAAGGCCCTTCTGGGGCCAACGTCCTGACTTTC
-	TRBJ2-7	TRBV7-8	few	CASSTGAGPDEQYF	TGTGCCAGCAGCACCGGCGCGGGTCCGGACGAGCAGTACTTC
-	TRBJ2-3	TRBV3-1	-	CASSGVMGQGDTQYF	TGTGCCAGCAGCGGGGTAATGGGGCAAGGAGATACGCAGTATTTT
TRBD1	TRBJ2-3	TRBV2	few	CASSVFRDRGRGGTDTQYF	TGTGCCAGCAGCGTATTCCGGGACAGGGGGCGAGGGGGGACAGATACGCAGTATTTT
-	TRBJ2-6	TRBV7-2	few	CASSLALPTLSYSGANVLTF	TGTGCCAGCAGCTTAGCTTTACCCACCCTGTCCTATTCTGGGGCCAACGTCCTGACTTTC
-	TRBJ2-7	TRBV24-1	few	CATSESGIPYEQYF	TGTGCCACCAGTGAATCCGGGATCCCCTACGAGCAGTACTTC
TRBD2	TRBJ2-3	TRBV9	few	CASRAQAGGLPGTDTQYF	TGTGCCAGCAGGGCCCAGGCCGGGGGACTACCTGGCACAGATACGCAGTATTTT
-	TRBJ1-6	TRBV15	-	CATSRGWQGGGSPLHF	TGTGCCACCAGCAGAGGTTGGCAGGGTGGAGGCTCACCCCTCCACTTT
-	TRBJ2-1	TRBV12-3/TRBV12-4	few	CASTPPGARNNEQFF	TGTGCCAGCACCCCGCCGGGGGCCCGAAACAATGAGCAGTTCTTC
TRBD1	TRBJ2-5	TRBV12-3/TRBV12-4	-	CASSPPGGRETQYF	TGTGCCAGCAGTCCGCCAGGGGGCCGAGAGACCCAGTACTTC
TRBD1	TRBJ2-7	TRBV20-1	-	CSAGDSPLYEQYF	TGCAGTGCTGGGGACAGCCCGCTCTACGAGCAGTACTTC